The clone carrying this T cell receptor beta chain was seen a single time. Cohort 3 donors were reported recovered after two negative PCRs, clearance, or symptom resolution. Per the original data handling: It was from reference gene primer amplification that nucleated cell counts were estimated. TCRdb's copy holds only in-frame clones and misses some; the assay was immunoSEQ multiplex PCR. V and J calls and clone size are as listed in that table; D and trimming were resolved from the DNA. This sample yields a few hundred thousand clones, of which roughly 77% are seen a single time; about 10% belongs to the top ten. This record comes from a study of blood T cell repertoires in COVID-19. As for the study in general: Sites across the United States, Italy and Spain contributed samples from acute and convalescent COVID-19.

The CDR3 is 13 amino acids. V was pared by 1 base and J by 8 bases, with 8 bases between. CDR1 SGHAT and CDR2 FQNNGV come from the germline V gene. This sequence joins TRBV11-2 and TRBJ1-4, with D unresolved. This sequence was found in a man aged 35-49 years who had recovered from COVID-19. Sequenced: PBMCs or T cells enriched from blood (not recorded which). CDR3 in DNA: TGTGCCAGCAGCTTAGTTCTAAAGGAAAAACTGTTTTTT. Translating gives CASSLVLKEKLFF. The full variable domain, completed using reference TRBV11-2 and TRBJ1-4, is EAGVAQSPRYKIIEKRQSVAFWCNPISGHATLYWYQQILGQGPKLLIQFQNNGVVDDSQLPKDRFSAERLKGVDSTLKIQPAKLEDSAVYLCASSLVLKEKLFFGSGTQLSVL.